The 5 T cell receptor beta chains below come from one sample, sequenced in a study of blood T cells in healthy people across ages (dated by TCRdb to between 2014 and 2016). Library construction relied on 5' RACE. The instrument was an Illumina HiSeq 2500. A second about 7 to 11 cycle PCR used a sample-barcoded 5' primer and a J-beta primer mix. TCRdb's own reprocessing of the public reads used fastp at Q25 and MiXCR and kept productive beta chains. All rows with the same CDR3 protein become a single entry with the most common DNA and genes. The sample data list roughly 730,000 distinct CDR3 sequences, and 45% to 70% of these were observed just once. The ten largest clones represent about a quarter of the sample. The sample taken for sequencing was blood. All receptors derive from a man in his forties in good health.

The CDR3 reads CASRIEETQYF. The DNA for the CDR3 is TGTGCCAGCAGGATTGAGGAGACCCAGTACTTC. The chain couples TRBV12-3 or TRBV12-4 to TRBJ2-7; D unclear. The end of the DNA fits TRBJ2-5 better, so the J call may be wrong. There are 11 residues in the CDR3.

This clonotype has a handful of counts. One end of the junction is discordant with germline, which a read error may explain. V is TRBV5-1 and J is TRBJ2-7, with D unresolved. Germline V gene data show CDR1 as SGHRS and CDR2 as YFSETQ. This CDR3 contains 12 residues. The CDR3 nucleotides are TGCGCCAGCAGTCATCCCTCCAACGAGCAGTACTTC. Translation: CASSHPSNEQYF. The full variable domain, rest sourced from reference TRBV5-1 and TRBJ2-7, is KAGVTQTPRYLIKTRGQQVTLSCSPISGHRSVSWYQQTPGQGLQFLFEYFSETQRNKGNFPGRFSGRQFSNSRSEMNVSTLELGDSALYLCASSHPSNEQYFGPGTRLTVT.

The V gene is TRBV20-1, the J gene TRBJ2-1, with 7 bases identical to TRBD2. The CDR3 has 18 amino acids. V shed 0 bases, J shed 0 bases, and the junction held 11 bases outside the gene matches. Germline CDR1 and CDR2: DFQATT and SNEGSKA (reference sequence). The CDR3 region has the DNA TGCAGTGCTAGAGATAGAAGTGGGGGGGGGAGCTCCTACAATGAGCAGTTCTTC. Translating gives CSARDRSGGGSSYNEQFF.

V and J are TRBV7-9 and TRBJ2-7; 11 bases map to TRBD2. Germline assignment: CDR1 SEHNR and CDR2 FQNEAQ (reference sequence). This CDR3 region has 19 residues. V shed 1 base and J 7 bases; nucleotides not matched to a gene: 18. The CDR3 DNA reads as TGTGCCAGCAGCTTAGGTAGCGGGGGGGCCGAGAGTACCTACAATGAGCAGTACTTC. Translating it yields CASSLGSGGAESTYNEQYF.

This rearrangement joins TRBV4-2 to TRBJ1-2, with TRBD1 identical over 8 bases. Losses at the gene ends were 2 bases for V and 9 bases for J; bases not matched to a gene: 8. Germline V gene lookup returns CDR1 LGHNA and CDR2 YNFKEQ. The CDR3 loop spans 14 amino acids. As DNA, the CDR3 is TGTGCCAGCAGCCAACCGACAGGGGAGTCAAGCTACACCTTC. It encodes CASSQPTGESSYTF.